The 28 T cell receptor beta chains presented below share a single source sample, sequenced in a study of T cells in Graves' hyperthyroidism and ophthalmopathy. Amplified TCR beta CDR3 regions derived from RNA transcripts. When the TCR CDR3 underwent first-round RT-PCR, the HTBI primer set was used. TCRdb re-called the multiplex PCR reads through MiXCR, storing one row per CDR3 protein. The sample lists 280,000 or so distinct CDR3 sequences, over 12% occurring once. Sequenced sample: blood. These receptor sequences come from a woman between 50 and 59 years old with Graves' hyperthyroidism that later progressed to Graves' ophthalmopathy.

This clonotype occurred many times. The chain couples TRBV20-1 to TRBJ2-1; D possibly corresponds to TRBD2 (5 bases). V was cut by 6 bases and J by 9 bases, with 15 bases left in between. Germline V gene sequence: CDR1 DFQATT, CDR2 SNEGSKA (reference sequence). CDR3 length: 12 amino acids. This CDR3 is CSARGRRAEQFF. The CDR3 nucleotides are TGCAGTGCCCGAGGACGGCGGGCTGAGCAGTTCTTC.

This clonotype came up many times. This rearrangement joins TRBV10-2 to TRBJ2-1; unclear D gene. CDR1 and CDR2 (germline): WSHSY, SAAADI. The V and J ends lost 3 bases and 8 bases respectively, with 17 bases between them. The length of the CDR3 is 15 residues. The CDR3: CASSEGPSPSDEQFF. In DNA, the CDR3 is TGCGCCAGCAGTGAAGGGCCCTCACCGAGCGATGAGCAGTTCTTC.

There are many counts of this clonotype. The DNA of the CDR3 is TGTGCCAGCAGTTTATTTAGGGGGTCCACTGAAGCTTTCTTT. The encoded protein is CASSLFRGSTEAFF. The J gene is TRBJ1-1, the V gene TRBV27; tentative D call: TRBD1 (6 bases). This CDR3 has 14 amino acids. Germline lookup yields CDR1 MNHEY and CDR2 SMNVEV (reference sequence). V lost 1 base to trimming and J lost 4 bases, with 10 bases between them.

V and J are TRBV7-3 and TRBJ2-6; D ambiguous. The CDR3 is made up of 15 amino acids. The V and J ends lost 5 bases and 4 bases respectively, with 12 bases between them. Per the germline V gene, CDR1 is SGHTA and CDR2 is FQGTGA. The DNA for the CDR3 is TGTGCCAGCAGCCTCGACATATACGGGGCCAACGTCCTGACTTTC. As protein: CASSLDIYGANVLTF.

This clonotype showed up just a few times. The chain has TRBV30 and TRBJ2-7, with 11 bases aligning to TRBD2. The V gene end was trimmed by 2 bases and the J gene end by 2 bases; junction bases not matched to a gene: 14. CDR1 is GTSNPN and CDR2 is SVGIG in the germline V gene (reference sequence). This CDR3 is 18 amino acids long. CDR3 loop: CAWSRFTLAGVFTYEQYF. The CDR3 coding sequence is TGTGCCTGGAGTCGATTCACACTAGCGGGAGTCTTTACCTACGAGCAGTACTTC.

About this clonotype itself: A read error may produce the germline difference seen at one junction end. V is TRBV5-1 and J is TRBJ1-1, with 7 bases that match TRBD1. Germline V gene lookup returns CDR1 SGHRS and CDR2 YFSETQ. This CDR3 is built from 14 residues. The CDR3 sequence is CASSHRGRNTEAFF. In DNA, the CDR3 is TGTGCCAGCAGCCACAGGGGACGGAACACTGAAGCTTTCTTT.

The table lists this clonotype with many counts. This chain connects TRBV28 to TRBJ2-2, with 7 bases identical to TRBD2. The CDR3 is 16 amino acids. Germline CDR1 and CDR2: MDHEN and SYDVKM. The junction had 5 bases not matched to a gene; V was cut back by 2 bases and J by 2 bases. The CDR3 DNA is TGTGCCAGCAGTTTAGTCACTAGCGTTAACACCGGGGAGCTGTTTTTT. Its translation is CASSLVTSVNTGELFF.

This clonotype appeared many times. This chain uses TRBV5-1 with TRBJ2-7, with D possibly being TRBD1 (5 bases). Looked up from germline, CDR1 is SGHRS and CDR2 is YFSETQ. Trimming removed 0 bases at V and 3 bases at J, with 10 bases between. CDR3 size: 14 residues. CDR3 residues: CASSLAPDNYEQYF. The CDR3 nucleotides are TGCGCCAGCAGCTTGGCCCCGGACAACTACGAGCAGTACTTC.

As concerns this clonotype: One base away lies a much larger clone, so this may be a sequencing read error. The chain is built from TRBV28 and TRBJ2-7; the D gene is possibly TRBD1 (5 bases). CDR1 and CDR2 (germline): MDHEN, SYDVKM. CDR3 length: 15 residues. The CDR3 sequence is CASSATASLSYEQHF. The CDR3 nucleotides read TGTGCCAGCTCTGCGACAGCCTCCCTTTCCTACGAGCAGCACTTC.

In its sample, this clonotype was seen many times. In DNA, the CDR3 is TGTGCCATCACTACTGCACAGGGGGCTAACACCGGGGAGCTGTTTTTT. Translating gives CAITTAQGANTGELFF. The chain couples TRBV10-3 to TRBJ2-2, with 9 bases lining up with TRBD1. V lost 7 bases, J lost 2 bases, and 8 bases stayed unmatched. Germline-derived CDR1 and CDR2 are ENHRY and SYGVKD. CDR3 length: 16 amino acids.

The table lists this clonotype with many counts. V usage is TRBV5-5 and J usage is TRBJ2-5; no definite D call. The V gene's germline CDR1 is SGHKS and CDR2 YYEKEE (reference sequence). V dropped 1 base and J dropped 0 bases, with 10 bases sitting between them. The CDR3 is made up of 15 amino acids. The CDR3 loop reads CASSLTSWDQETQYF. CDR3 in DNA: TGTGCCAGCAGCTTGACCTCATGGGACCAAGAGACCCAGTACTTC.

The sample holds many counts of this clonotype. This sequence joins TRBV11-2 and TRBJ1-4; TRBD1 agrees at 8 bases. The germline CDR1 and CDR2 sequences are SGHAT and FQNNGV. The J segment lost 8 bases and the V segment lost 2 bases, leaving 7 bases of the junction unmatched. CDR3 length: 15 residues. The CDR3 DNA reads TGTGCCAGCAGCTTAAGGGGACAGGCCCCCGAAAAACTGTTTTTT. Its protein product is CASSLRGQAPEKLFF.

This clonotype was seen repeatedly, ten times or more. This chain uses TRBV2 with TRBJ2-1; tentatively, D is TRBD1 (6 bases). The CDR3 covers 15 residues. V was shortened by 7 bases and J by 0 bases, with 13 bases between the two germline ends. The germline V gene has CDR1 SNHLY and CDR2 FYNNEI. The CDR3 loop reads CASIKTGPSYNEQFF. The DNA of the CDR3 is TGTGCCAGCATTAAAACAGGGCCCTCCTACAATGAGCAGTTCTTC.

The V and J genes are TRBV6-5 and TRBJ1-2; possibly TRBD1 for D (5 bases). Germline values: CDR1 MNHEY, CDR2 SVGAGI. This CDR3 contains 17 residues. V was pared by 1 base and J by 2 bases, with 17 bases between. The CDR3 region has the DNA TGTGCCAGCAGTTACTATGACACCGGGACGCCCAACTATGGCTACACCTTC. It encodes CASSYYDTGTPNYGYTF.

At least ten counts were recorded for this clonotype. The gene calls are TRBV3-1 and TRBJ2-3, with 10 bases lining up with TRBD2. The CDR3 sequence is 15 residues long. Germline CDR1 is LGHDT and CDR2 is YNNKEL (reference sequence). Germline trimming cut 5 bases from V and 1 base from J; bases unmatched to any gene: 3. The CDR3 protein is CASSLLAGRTDTQYF. CDR3 coding DNA: TGTGCCAGCAGCTTACTAGCGGGACGCACAGATACGCAGTATTTT.

This clonotype was observed many times. The V and J genes are TRBV2 and TRBJ1-2; tentative D call: TRBD1 (6 bases). The germline CDR1 and CDR2 sequences are SNHLY and FYNNEI. Trimming shortened V by 6 bases and J by 5 bases, and 16 bases separated the two germline ends. The CDR3 spans 14 residues. The CDR3 protein is CASRGAAGDYGYTF. The DNA of the CDR3 is TGTGCCAGCAGGGGGGCCGCAGGGGATTATGGCTACACCTTC.

The gene calls are TRBV28 and TRBJ2-3; 7 positions match TRBD2. CDR1 and CDR2 from the germline V gene are MDHEN and SYDVKM. With 6 bases clipped from V and 2 bases from J, the junction kept 8 bases outside the gene matches. The CDR3 consists of 15 residues. CDR3 region: CASRTAGKNTDTQYF. CDR3 DNA: TGTGCCAGCAGAACAGCGGGGAAAAACACAGATACGCAGTATTTT. Filled out from reference TRBV28 and TRBJ2-3, the complete variable domain reads DVKVTQSSRYLVKRTGEKVFLECVQDMDHENMFWYRQDPGLGLRLIYFSYDVKMKEKGDIPEGYSVSREKKERFSLILESASTNQTSMYLCASRTAGKNTDTQYFGPGTRLTVL.

This clonotype was found many times. V is TRBV6-1 and J is TRBJ1-1, with D tentatively TRBD1 (5 bases). The germline V gene encodes CDR1 MNHNS and CDR2 SASEGT. CDR3 length: 13 residues. V lost 5 bases and J lost 10, with 17 bases in between. The CDR3 coding sequence is TGTGCCAGCAGTTCCCAGCCGGGACGGGGAGCTTTCTTT. As protein: CASSSQPGRGAFF.

At least ten counts were recorded for this clonotype. The V call is TRBV5-1, the J call TRBJ2-7; D is possibly TRBD2 (6 bases). The CDR3 has 15 residues. CDR1 SGHRS and CDR2 YFSETQ come from the germline V gene. The V end was cut by 2 bases, the J end by 7 bases, with 19 bases between. CDR3 loop: CASSFNRGRPEEQYF. The CDR3 DNA reads as TGCGCCAGCAGCTTTAACCGGGGGAGGCCTGAAGAGCAGTACTTC.

In its sample, this clonotype was seen many times. The V call is TRBV28, the J call TRBJ1-5, with D perhaps TRBD1 (6 bases). V gave up 8 bases and J gave up 6 bases, with 20 bases separating them. The CDR3 spans 15 residues. Per the germline V gene, CDR1 is MDHEN and CDR2 is SYDVKM. CDR3 loop: CASVEGGGRGQPQHF. Here the CDR3 DNA reads TGTGCCAGCGTGGAGGGCGGGGGGCGAGGTCAGCCCCAGCATTTT.

This clonotype was observed at least ten times. The junction does not match germline at one end; this may be a read error. The rearrangement links TRBV5-1 to TRBJ2-5, with a weak D call TRBD2 (5 bases). The CDR3 loop spans 14 amino acids. Germline V gene lookup returns CDR1 SGHRS and CDR2 YFSETQ. The CDR3 loop is CASSLAGVKETQYF. In DNA form, the CDR3 reads TGCGCCAGCAGTTTGGCCGGGGTAAAAGAGACCCAGTACTTC.

There are many counts of this clonotype. The V call is TRBV25-1, the J call TRBJ2-3; 9 bases are shared with TRBD2. The V segment lost 3 bases and the J segment 4 bases; nucleotides outside the gene matches: 8. This CDR3 contains 16 residues. CDR1 is MGHDK and CDR2 is SYGVNS in the germline V gene. CDR3 nucleotides: TGTGCCAGCAGTGACAATAGCGGGAGAGAGGCAGATACGCAGTATTTT. Translated, it gives CASSDNSGREADTQYF.

In regard to this clonotype: A single base separates this from a much larger clone, so it may be a read error. The V call is TRBV5-1, the J call TRBJ2-2, with a possible D match to TRBD2 (5 bases). There are 16 residues in the CDR3. Germline assignment: CDR1 SGHRS and CDR2 YFSETQ. CDR3 sequence: CASSFGISANTGELVF. In nucleotides, the CDR3 is TGCGCCAGCAGCTTCGGTATCAGCGCGAACACCGGGGAGCTGGTTTTT.

As for this clonotype: One end of the junction does not line up with germline, which may come from a read error. The rearrangement uses TRBV5-1 and TRBJ2-3; D uncertain. The germline V gene encodes CDR1 SGHRS and CDR2 YFSETQ. The CDR3 length is 12 residues. In DNA, the CDR3 is TGTGCCAGCAGCCCCAACTGGGATACGCAGTATTTT. Amino acid sequence: CASSPNWDTQYF.

This chain uses TRBV2 with TRBJ1-5; no clear D. CDR1 and CDR2 (germline): SNHLY, FYNNEI. Between the trimmed V and J ends, which lost 6 bases and 6 bases, there was a span of 18 bases. This CDR3 has 15 amino acids. The CDR3 is CASSPSSEILQPQHF. CDR3 in DNA: TGTGCCAGCAGCCCCTCAAGCGAGATCCTTCAGCCCCAGCATTTT.

This clonotype was seen many times. The chain is built from TRBV28 and TRBJ2-5; a possible D gene is TRBD1 (6 bases). V was cut by 4 bases and J by 5 bases, with 11 bases left in between. The CDR3 totals 13 residues. Germline lookup yields CDR1 MDHEN and CDR2 SYDVKM. CDR3 nucleotides: TGTGCCAGCAGTTGGCCAGGGGTGGAGACCCAGTACTTC. Encoded protein: CASSWPGVETQYF.

In this sample, this clonotype turned up a few times. The rearrangement joins TRBV20-1 to TRBJ2-1, with a possible D match to TRBD1 (5 bases). Germline CDR1 DFQATT, CDR2 SNEGSKA (reference sequence). This CDR3 comprises 15 residues. The V gene lost 4 bases and the J gene lost 5 bases, with 18 bases spanning the gap. This CDR3 reads CSAKISGALHNEQFF. The CDR3 coding sequence is TGCAGTGCTAAAATCAGTGGGGCTTTACACAATGAGCAGTTCTTC.

V usage is TRBV25-1 and J usage is TRBJ2-7, with unresolved D. The V end lost 5 bases, the J end lost 7 bases, and 15 bases lay between the germline ends. The CDR3 has 13 amino acids. Germline V gene data show CDR1 as MGHDK and CDR2 as SYGVNS. The CDR3 loop reads CASSPRLPEEQYF. The CDR3 DNA is TGTGCCAGCAGTCCCCGACTCCCCGAAGAGCAGTACTTC.